Here is one T cell receptor (beta chain) with its context. Antigen specificity is unknown. Each CD8 memory set brought CD45RO+ cells together with CCR7-negative CD45RA+ TemRA cells. The germline V gene encodes CDR1 SQVTM and CDR2 ANQGSEA. This CDR3 is built from 14 residues. The V gene end was trimmed by 6 bases and the J gene end by 4 bases; junction bases not matched to a gene: 11. Sorted-subset replicate PCR reactions were performed with approximately 200 ng DNA, corresponding to roughly 29,000 T cell genomes. Sequenced by immunoSEQ multiplex PCR; TCRdb stores in-frame clones only, minus some. The sample includes some 100,000 clones, about 63% of them seen just once. This record comes from a study of shared clonotypes between healthy human individuals. Across the whole study: The study used three CD4 naive, three CD4 memory, two CD8 naive and one CD8 memory plate per donor.

Whole-study results and caveats: The sole specimen, blood, was sampled, and tissue repertoires likely differ.

Material for sequencing was memory CD8+ T cells sorted from blood. Noted subset: CD45RO+ cells pooled with CCR7-negative TemRA cells. The sequence was obtained from a woman aged 30 to 39 in good health. The chain uses TRBV29-1 and TRBJ2-7; 8 nucleotides line up with TRBD2. The DNA of the CDR3 is TGCAGCGTCCCCCCAAGCGGGAGTGGGTACGAGCAGTACTTC. It translates to CSVPPSGSGYEQYF.